The 19 T cell receptor beta chains listed next were all sequenced from one sample in a study of identical twins. One entry per CDR3 protein results from TCRdb running MiXCR on the 5' RACE reads. The sample includes just under 550,000 distinct CDR3 sequences, roughly 15% of them seen just once. The sample was also linked to a second study, of yellow fever vaccine responses in identical twins.

The sequenced material came from CD4+ T cells sorted from blood. These receptor sequences come from a woman under 30 in good health.

This clonotype turned up a few times. This chain links TRBV29-1 with TRBJ2-1, with a possible D match to TRBD1 (6 bases). Trimming pared 3 bases from V and 4 bases from J, leaving 13 bases between. CDR1 and CDR2 from the germline V gene are SQVTM and ANQGSEA. The CDR3 length is 14 residues. In DNA form, the CDR3 reads TGCAGCGTTGAGGGCAGGGGACAATACAATGAGCAGTTCTTC. Protein product: CSVEGRGQYNEQFF.

The rearrangement links TRBV28 to TRBJ2-1; tentatively, D is TRBD1 (5 bases). Germline CDR1 and CDR2: MDHEN and SYDVKM. The CDR3 has 15 residues. V was trimmed by 6 bases and J by 2 bases, leaving 14 bases between them. CDR3 sequence reads: CASRTAPGPYNEQFF. CDR3 nucleotides: TGTGCCAGCAGAACCGCCCCAGGGCCCTACAATGAGCAGTTCTTC. Variable domain in full (rest from reference TRBV28 and TRBJ2-1): DVKVTQSSRYLVKRTGEKVFLECVQDMDHENMFWYRQDPGLGLRLIYFSYDVKMKEKGDIPEGYSVSREKKERFSLILESASTNQTSMYLCASRTAPGPYNEQFFGPGTRLTVL.

This chain connects TRBV10-3 to TRBJ1-2, with D unresolved. The CDR3 has 12 amino acids. Germline V gene lookup returns CDR1 ENHRY and CDR2 SYGVKD. The V gene lost 10 bases and the J gene lost 3 bases, with 12 bases spanning the gap. The CDR3 region is CATLEGDYGYTF. CDR3 DNA: TGTGCCACCCTGGAAGGAGACTATGGCTACACCTTC.

The table lists this clonotype with a few counts. This chain joins TRBV27 and TRBJ2-7; D gene uncertain. Deletions cut 0 bases from V and 1 base from J, with 7 bases between. This CDR3 has 14 amino acids. From germline, CDR1 is MNHEY and CDR2 SMNVEV (reference sequence). The CDR3 sequence: CASSLSVVSYEQYF. CDR3 bases: TGTGCCAGCAGTTTATCGGTGGTTTCCTACGAGCAGTACTTC.

The sample holds many counts of this clonotype. The chain is built from TRBV10-3 and TRBJ2-5, with TRBD2 matching 11 bases. Germline V CDR1 and CDR2: ENHRY, SYGVKD. Losses at the gene ends were 8 bases for V and 2 bases for J; bases not matched to a gene: 4. This CDR3 has 14 amino acids. CDR3 in amino acids: CAISPSGGQETQYF. In DNA, the CDR3 is TGTGCCATCTCTCCTAGCGGGGGGCAAGAGACCCAGTACTTC.

The chain carries TRBV5-1 and TRBJ2-2; D gene ambiguous. Germline CDR1 and CDR2: SGHRS and YFSETQ. Trimming pared 2 bases from V and 6 bases from J, leaving 11 bases between. CDR3 length: 14 amino acids. The CDR3 here is CASSFGLDAGELFF. The CDR3 nucleotides are TGCGCCAGCAGCTTTGGGCTAGATGCCGGGGAGCTGTTTTTT.

In this sample, this clonotype turned up a few times. The rearrangement links TRBV6-2 or TRBV6-3 to TRBJ2-5; a possible D gene is TRBD1 (5 bases). Deletions cut 5 bases from V and 5 bases from J, with 15 bases between. Germline V lookup: CDR1 MNHEY, CDR2 SVGEGT. The CDR3 runs to 14 residues. CDR3: CASSRIGARETQYF. The CDR3 nucleotides are TGTGCCAGCAGTAGGATAGGGGCGCGGGAGACCCAGTACTTC.

The chain recombines TRBV12-3 or TRBV12-4 with TRBJ2-3; possibly TRBD1 for D (6 bases). This CDR3 spans 15 amino acids. V shed 7 bases and J shed 4 bases, with 18 bases lying between them. The CDR3 DNA follows: TGTGCCAGCAAAACCGGGACATTAGGATCAGATACGCAGTATTTT. Its translation is CASKTGTLGSDTQYF.

This clonotype has just a few counts. An end of the junction differs from the germline gene, which may be a read error. The chain has TRBV29-1 and TRBJ2-1, with a tentative D call TRBD2 (6 bases). CDR3 size: 14 residues. Looked up from germline, CDR1 is SQVTM and CDR2 is ANQGSEA. CDR3 nucleotide sequence: TGCAGCGTCTTATGGGCGGGGCCCCTCAATGAACAGTTCTTC. It translates to CSVLWAGPLNEQFF.

This clonotype was seen more than once but under ten times. This chain links TRBV7-9 with TRBJ2-1; 8 bases map to TRBD1. The CDR3 extends over 15 amino acids. The germline V gene has CDR1 SEHNR and CDR2 FQNEAQ (reference sequence). Germline trimming cut 4 bases from V and 6 bases from J; bases unmatched to any gene: 8. CDR3 nucleotide sequence: TGTGCCAGCAGCTCCCTGACAGGGGCGGTCAATGAGCAGTTCTTC. Translated, it gives CASSSLTGAVNEQFF. The whole variable domain, remainder taken from reference TRBV7-9 and TRBJ2-1, is DTGVSQNPRHKITKRGQNVTFRCDPISEHNRLYWYRQTLGQGPEFLTYFQNEAQLEKSRLLSDRFSAERPKGSFSTLEIQRTEQGDSAMYLCASSSLTGAVNEQFFGPGTRLTVL.

The rearrangement uses TRBV3-1 and TRBJ1-1; a possible D gene is TRBD1 (6 bases). Germline V lookup: CDR1 LGHDT, CDR2 YNNKEL (reference sequence). The CDR3 totals 13 residues. V was cut by 6 bases and J by 3 bases, with 11 bases left in between. The CDR3 reads CASRPTGHTEAFF. The CDR3 DNA reads TGTGCCAGCAGGCCAACAGGGCACACTGAAGCTTTCTTT.

The V and J genes are TRBV6-1 and TRBJ2-3; 8 bases are a match to TRBD1. The CDR3 has 17 amino acids. Germline CDR1 and CDR2: MNHNS and SASEGT. With 7 bases clipped from V and 2 bases from J, the junction kept 14 bases outside the gene matches. The CDR3 coding sequence is TGTGCCAGCAATCCGGGACAGGCCTCCGGTGACACAGATACGCAGTATTTT. Encoded protein: CASNPGQASGDTDTQYF.

V gene TRBV7-6 combines with J gene TRBJ2-6; the D gene is possibly TRBD2 (5 bases). Germline V gene lookup returns CDR1 SGHVS and CDR2 FNYEAQ. This CDR3 is 19 amino acids long. Trimming took off 0 bases at V and 1 base at J, with 16 bases between the two ends. In DNA form, the CDR3 reads TGTGCCAGCAGCTTAGCGGAGGCGGGCGAAAGGTCTGGGGCCAACGTCCTGACTTTC. This gives the protein CASSLAEAGERSGANVLTF.

This clonotype has only a few counts. The rearrangement uses TRBV14 and TRBJ2-4, with D possibly being TRBD1 (5 bases). V lost 0 bases and J 3 bases, leaving 12 bases between the germline ends. CDR1 is SGHDN, CDR2 FVKESK, per germline. The CDR3 totals 16 residues. CDR3 region: CASSQDYGQGKNIQYF. The CDR3 DNA reads as TGTGCCAGCAGCCAAGATTACGGGCAGGGCAAAAACATTCAGTACTTC.

The chain employs TRBV21-1 and TRBJ2-1; whether TRBD2, the table's D call, matches the DNA was not checked. TRBV21-1 is an annotated pseudogene. This CDR3 has 20 residues. This chain's CDR3 is CASSSNRCWRLAGDGGEQFF. The CDR3 nucleotides read TGTGCCAGCAGCTCGAACCGGTGCTGGAGACTAGCGGGAGATGGCGGTGAGCAGTTCTTC.

This clonotype was seen a handful of times. The rearrangement uses TRBV20-1 and TRBJ1-2; 8 bases agree with TRBD1. This CDR3 comprises 14 residues. Per the germline V gene, CDR1 is DFQATT and CDR2 is SNEGSKA (reference sequence). Unmatched junction bases numbered 9, after V lost 5 bases and J lost 4 bases. The CDR3 region has the DNA TGCAGTGCTTCCCCCCAGGGGGCCCTCTATGGCTACACCTTC. This encodes CSASPQGALYGYTF.

This clonotype has at least ten counts. V is TRBV5-1 and J is TRBJ2-3; D tentatively reads TRBD1 or TRBD2 (5 bases each). The germline CDR1 and CDR2 sequences are SGHRS and YFSETQ. This CDR3 has 16 amino acids. Trimming stripped 0 bases from V and 4 bases from J, with 15 bases between. CDR3 nucleotides: TGCGCCAGCAGCTTGGCCGCTCAGCGAGGGGCAGATACGCAGTATTTT. Translating gives CASSLAAQRGADTQYF.

The sample holds many counts of this clonotype. The rearrangement uses TRBV20-1 and TRBJ1-5; 9 positions match TRBD1. The germline V gene encodes CDR1 DFQATT and CDR2 SNEGSKA (reference sequence). The V gene end was trimmed by 3 bases and the J gene end by 6 bases; junction bases not matched to a gene: 6. This CDR3 contains 14 residues. The CDR3 DNA follows: TGCAGTGCTAGGGGGACAGGGCATCTTCAGCCCCAGCATTTT. It is translated as CSARGTGHLQPQHF.

In its sample, this clonotype was seen a few times. This chain connects TRBV20-1 to TRBJ1-1, with 7 bases aligning to TRBD1. This CDR3 region has 13 residues. V shed 3 bases and J 3 bases; nucleotides not matched to a gene: 4. Germline V gene data show CDR1 as DFQATT and CDR2 as SNEGSKA (reference sequence). Written as DNA, the CDR3 is TGCAGTGCTAGGGAGGGGGCGTACACTGAAGCTTTCTTT. The encoded protein is CSAREGAYTEAFF.